Listed here are 17 T cell receptor beta chains from one sample, sequenced in a study of T cell repertoires in cytomegalovirus infection. These receptors' antigens are unknown. TCRdb independently ran MiXCR on the reads; one entry per CDR3 protein. The profile shows about 71,000 distinct CDR3 sequences, 20% to 25% of them singletons. The material sequenced was CD8+ T cells from cultured PBMCs, taken from culture after CMV antigen stimulation. These receptors were collected from a human donor in good health (CMV status not recorded). Some clones in this sample may be carry-over from other donors' samples.

This clonotype has only a few counts. The CDR3 DNA reads as TGTGCCAGCCGGGACTCACTCTTAATGTACTTC. Residues: CASRDSLLMYF. The J gene is TRBJ2-5, the V gene TRBV19, with D maybe TRBD2 (6 bases). Trimming left V 9 bases short and J 13 bases short, with 18 bases between. Germline loops: CDR1 LNHDA, CDR2 SQIVND (reference sequence). This CDR3 is 11 amino acids long.

This clonotype was seen a handful of times. V and J are TRBV7-8 and TRBJ1-1; TRBD1 is a possible D gene (5 bases). The V gene lost 2 bases and the J gene lost 0 bases, with 16 bases spanning the gap. CDR3 length: 17 amino acids. The germline V gene has CDR1 SGHVS and CDR2 FQNEAQ. The CDR3 sequence is CASSLRGAGRVNTEAFF. Here the CDR3 DNA reads TGTGCCAGCAGCTTAAGGGGAGCGGGCAGGGTGAACACTGAAGCTTTCTTT.

This clonotype showed up just a few times. The genes are TRBV7-6 and TRBJ1-2; D is undetermined. The CDR3 is 15 residues long. Looked up from germline, CDR1 is SGHVS and CDR2 is FNYEAQ. The V and J ends lost 0 bases and 2 bases respectively, with 10 bases between them. Here the CDR3 reads CASSLAGQTNYGYTF. CDR3 nucleotides: TGTGCCAGCAGCTTAGCTGGGCAGACGAACTATGGCTACACCTTC.

The rearrangement uses TRBV6-5 and TRBJ2-1; 9 bases line up with TRBD1. The CDR3 loop spans 15 amino acids. V gave up 5 bases and J gave up 6 bases; unmatched junction bases: 8. Germline lookup yields CDR1 MNHEY and CDR2 SVGAGI. CDR3 protein: CASSHGTGLGNEQFF. The CDR3, as DNA: TGTGCCAGCAGTCACGGGACAGGGTTGGGCAATGAGCAGTTCTTC.

This clonotype was counted between two and nine times. The chain recombines TRBV6-1 with TRBJ1-5, with D tentatively TRBD1 (5 bases). Germline CDR1 is MNHNS and CDR2 is SASEGT. Trimming left V 4 bases short and J 3 bases short, with 7 bases between. This CDR3 comprises 13 residues. CDR3 loop: CASSAGFNQPQHF. CDR3 DNA sequence: TGTGCCAGCAGTGCAGGGTTCAATCAGCCCCAGCATTTT.

The table lists this clonotype with a few counts. The V and J genes are TRBV12-3 or TRBV12-4 and TRBJ2-2; tentative D call: TRBD1 (5 bases). The CDR3 totals 13 residues. V was cut by 5 bases and J by 7 bases, with 11 bases left in between. CDR3: CASSPTGVGELFF. The CDR3 nucleotides read TGTGCCAGCAGTCCTACAGGTGTCGGGGAGCTGTTTTTT.

This rearrangement joins TRBV6-1 to TRBJ2-7, with D tentatively TRBD1 (5 bases). Germline V gene data show CDR1 as MNHNS and CDR2 as SASEGT. The CDR3 is 16 amino acids. Trimming cost V 1 base and J 2 bases, with 15 bases left between them. The CDR3 protein is CASSEGRGPTPYEQYF. The CDR3 bases are TGTGCCAGCAGTGAAGGAAGGGGCCCGACCCCCTACGAGCAGTACTTC.

This clonotype appeared a few times. The CDR3 region has the DNA TGTGCCAGCAGTCAAATGGGGGGGGCGTCTGAAGCTTTCTTT. This translates into CASSQMGGASEAFF. V and J are TRBV7-2 and TRBJ1-1, with a tentative D call TRBD1 (6 bases). V gave up 6 bases and J gave up 6 bases, with 17 bases separating them. The germline V gene has CDR1 SGHTA and CDR2 FQGNSA. This CDR3 has 14 amino acids.

V gene TRBV5-1 combines with J gene TRBJ2-1; possible D gene TRBD2, 6 bases. Trimming pared 2 bases from V and 5 bases from J, leaving 14 bases between. The CDR3 spans 15 residues. Germline CDR1 is SGHRS and CDR2 is YFSETQ. Here the CDR3 reads CASSLARGGHNEQFF. In nucleotides, the CDR3 is TGCGCCAGCAGCTTAGCGCGGGGAGGCCACAATGAGCAGTTCTTC.

The V call is TRBV27, the J call TRBJ1-6; tentatively, D is TRBD1 (6 bases). This CDR3 is built from 14 residues. Germline V gene sequence: CDR1 MNHEY, CDR2 SMNVEV (reference sequence). The germline V and J ends were trimmed by 7 bases and 8 bases, with 15 bases remaining between them. The CDR3 is CASTWGGAHSPLHF. In nucleotides, the CDR3 is TGTGCCAGCACCTGGGGGGGGGCACATTCACCCCTCCACTTT.

This chain joins TRBV7-6 and TRBJ1-6; D ambiguous. The CDR3 loop spans 17 amino acids. The germline V gene encodes CDR1 SGHVS and CDR2 FNYEAQ. The germline V and J ends were trimmed by 5 bases and 0 bases, with 14 bases remaining between them. The CDR3 loop reads CASSAGPMSSYNSPLHF. The DNA of the CDR3 is TGTGCCAGCAGCGCTGGTCCTATGAGCTCCTATAATTCACCCCTCCACTTT.

This clonotype was seen at least ten times. The chain has TRBV4-1 and TRBJ1-6, with D maybe TRBD1 (6 bases). Trimming took off 0 bases at V and 12 bases at J, with 12 bases between the two ends. This CDR3 has 14 residues. Germline V gene data show CDR1 as MGHRA and CDR2 as YSYEKL. CDR3 nucleotides: TGCGCCAGCAGCCAAGAGGGGGCCGACAGACCCCTCCACTTT. The encoded protein is CASSQEGADRPLHF.

This clonotype was seen only a few times. The chain combines TRBV6-2 or TRBV6-3 with TRBJ1-2, with D maybe TRBD1 (6 bases). This CDR3 is built from 13 residues. Germline loops: CDR1 MNHEY, CDR2 SVGEGT. The V and J ends lost 4 bases and 10 bases respectively, with 16 bases between them. The CDR3 DNA reads TGTGCCAGCAGTTCCCGACGGACAGCGGACTACACCTTC. Its translation: CASSSRRTADYTF.

In its sample, this clonotype was seen a few times. The chain links TRBV6-2 or TRBV6-3 to TRBJ2-2; D unclear. The V end was cut by 2 bases, the J end by 3 bases, with 10 bases between. The CDR3 has 15 amino acids. Germline lookup yields CDR1 MNHEY and CDR2 SVGEGT. The CDR3 DNA follows: TGTGCCAGCAGTTACAACAGAGCACACACCGGGGAGCTGTTTTTT. Translated: CASSYNRAHTGELFF.

The rearrangement links TRBV27 to TRBJ2-7, with 8 nucleotides matching TRBD2. The CDR3 spans 16 residues. Germline V gene data show CDR1 as MNHEY and CDR2 as SMNVEV (reference sequence). Trimming at V came to 2 bases and at J to 7 bases, leaving 13 bases not matched to a gene. The CDR3 protein is CASSLPPTGGGREQYF. CDR3 DNA: TGTGCCAGCAGTTTACCCCCAACGGGGGGGGGTAGGGAGCAGTACTTC.

This chain uses TRBV7-8 with TRBJ1-2, with D uncertain. The V end was cut by 1 base, the J end by 3 bases, with 9 bases between. CDR3 length equals 14 residues. Germline V gene lookup returns CDR1 SGHVS and CDR2 FQNEAQ. The CDR3: CASSLEGGDYGYTF. In DNA, the CDR3 is TGTGCCAGCAGCTTAGAAGGCGGAGACTATGGCTACACCTTC. Variable domain in full (rest from reference TRBV7-8 and TRBJ1-2): GAGVSQSPRYKVAKRGQDVALRCDPISGHVSLFWYQQALGQGPEFLTYFQNEAQLDKSGLPSDRFFAERPEGSVSTLKIQRTQQEDSAVYLCASSLEGGDYGYTFGSGTRLTVV.

This clonotype was counted only a few times. The V call is TRBV18, the J call TRBJ2-1, with a tentative D call TRBD1 (5 bases). This CDR3 contains 15 residues. Trimming stripped 6 bases from V and 0 bases from J, with 12 bases between. Germline V lookup: CDR1 KGHSH, CDR2 LQKENI. The CDR3 is CASSPDSSSYNEQFF. CDR3 DNA: TGTGCCAGCTCCCCTGACAGCAGCTCCTACAATGAGCAGTTCTTC.